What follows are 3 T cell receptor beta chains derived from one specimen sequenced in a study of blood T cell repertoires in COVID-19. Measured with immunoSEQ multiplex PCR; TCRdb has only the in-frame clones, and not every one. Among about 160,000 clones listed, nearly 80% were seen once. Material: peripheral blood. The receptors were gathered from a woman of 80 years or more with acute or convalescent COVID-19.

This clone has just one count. CDR3 in amino acids: CASSLDQGGKKLFF. The CDR3 bases are TGTGCCAGCAGCTTGGACCAGGGTGGGAAAAAACTGTTTTTT. J is TRBJ1-4 and V is TRBV5-4; D possibly corresponds to TRBD1 (5 bases). Germline CDR1 reads SGHNT; CDR2 reads YYREEE (reference sequence). V shed 0 bases and J shed 9 bases, with 12 bases lying between them. CDR3 length: 14 residues.

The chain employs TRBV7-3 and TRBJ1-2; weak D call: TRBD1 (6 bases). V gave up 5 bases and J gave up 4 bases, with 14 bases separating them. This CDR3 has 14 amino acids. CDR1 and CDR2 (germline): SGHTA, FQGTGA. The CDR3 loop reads CASSPREGGYGYTF. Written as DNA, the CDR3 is TGTGCCAGCAGCCCCAGGGAAGGGGGCTATGGCTACACCTTC. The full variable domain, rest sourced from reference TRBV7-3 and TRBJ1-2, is GAGVSQTPSNKVTEKGKYVELRCDPISGHTALYWYRQSLGQGPEFLIYFQGTGAADDSGLPNDRFFAVRPEGSVSTLKIQRTERGDSAVYLCASSPREGGYGYTFGSGTRLTVV.

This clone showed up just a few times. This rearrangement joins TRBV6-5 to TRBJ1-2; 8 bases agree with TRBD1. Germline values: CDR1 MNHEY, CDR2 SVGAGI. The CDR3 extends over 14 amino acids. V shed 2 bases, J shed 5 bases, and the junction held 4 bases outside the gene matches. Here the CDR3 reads CASSYGQGRYGYTF. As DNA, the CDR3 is TGTGCCAGCAGTTACGGACAGGGCCGGTATGGCTACACCTTC.